The present T cell receptor beta chain was sequenced within a study of Graves' ophthalmopathy and Graves' hyperthyroidism (dated by TCRdb to the late 2010s). For context, the study as a whole: Peripheral blood samples were taken at the time of initial diagnosis, before any treatment was given. To tell Graves' ophthalmopathy apart from Graves' hyperthyroidism, and to predict which patients would progress to ophthalmopathy, the study relied on TCR beta repertoire signatures. In total, around 130 blood samples were TCR-sequenced: 43 ophthalmopathy, some 75 hyperthyroidism and some 17 hyperthyroidism-to-ophthalmopathy patients. To explore V-J signatures distinguishing ophthalmopathy from hyperthyroidism, a discovery set of roughly 98 patients (more than 40 ophthalmopathy, over 55 stable hyperthyroidism) was enrolled. For independent validation, a separate cohort was made up of roughly 19 hyperthyroidism patients plus 17 patients who later progressed from hyperthyroidism to ophthalmopathy. In 6 or 7 hyperthyroidism patients, T-cell repertoires of thyroid tissue and blood were compared. After sampling, hyperthyroidism patients received methimazole starting at 30 mg daily, and ophthalmopathy patients received high-dose intravenous methylprednisolone.

For repertoire sequencing, TCR beta CDR3 regions were amplified from RNA transcripts. The first round of RT-PCR was done with HTBI primers and the Qiagen OneStep RT-PCR kit, and was followed by a second round of multiplex PCR, then size selection and purification. Libraries were sequenced on an Illumina HiSeq2000 using paired-end 100 bp reads. Turning to the authors' computational methods: SOAPnuke was used for read processing, and reads with adapters, uncalled bases, a mean Phred below 15, or no exact constant-primer or identifier match were discarded. COPE v1.2.5 was used to merge high-quality paired reads. Clonotypes were defined as unique nucleotide sequences and were aligned to IMGT TRB V, D and J references using MiTCR v1.1. The analysis was limited to V-J combinations with a frequency above 0.0001, which together covered more than 99% of repertoires. A TCR clonal expansion and chaos score per V-J combination was defined as the ratio of F50 clonal expansion to chaos observed in the TCRdist matrix. Welch's t-statistics and random forest were used to reduce features to 13 V-J combinations, which were fed into a naive Bayes classifier. The similarity between thyroid and blood repertoires was quantified using the Morisita-Horn index. TCRdb redid the processing of the public reads, applying fastp at Q25 and MiXCR, and retained in-frame beta chains. Every entry covers one CDR3 protein and lists the most common genes and DNA from its rows. These V and J calls originate from TCRdb's pipeline instead of the authors' own analysis. In this sample the table shows 340,000 or so distinct CDR3 sequences, around a sixth of which occur a single time. Jointly, the top ten make up approximately 13% of the sample.

What the work shows at the level of the full study, not this receptor alone: Sample size was not statistically predetermined, and group allocation was not concealed from the investigators. In cross-validation, the 13-signature model distinguished ophthalmopathy from stable hyperthyroidism with 87.88% sensitivity and about 81% specificity, while in the test set the corresponding values were about 80% and 75%. Most expanded thyroid clonotypes with a frequency above 0.001 also appeared in blood, which suggests that blood repertoires may reflect the immune response in the thyroid. In validation, the model predicted ophthalmopathy progression with about 70% sensitivity and 72.22% specificity; approximately 12 predicted patients were CT-confirmed with GO in a median of around 6 months.

From the cysteine through the phenylalanine, the CDR3 covers 14 amino acids. Only the CDR3 part of the read is kept: 42 bases, read in frame from the first base. V gives up 5 bases and J gives up 4 bases, and the segment between their germline ends measures 11 bases. The germline V gene yields MNHNS for CDR1 and SASEGT for CDR2. Ophthalmopathy patients had moderately to severely active disease, Clinical Activity Score of at least 3, NOSPECS grade of at least 4, and disease duration under 3 months. Patients were excluded if they had other autoimmune diseases, uncontrolled infections, pregnancy or lactation. Clinical symptoms, serum thyroxine, TRAb, thyroid ultrasound and orbital computed tomography formed the basis of the diagnosis. PBMCs were isolated from about 10 ml of fresh peripheral blood by Ficoll-Paque density gradient centrifugation. Trizol reagent was used to extract the total RNA, and its quality was then checked on an Agilent 2100 Bioanalyzer.

The table lists this clonotype with many counts. It has no known antigen specificity. Base qualities are not provided; no much larger clone lies one nucleotide away. The chain couples TRBV6-1 to TRBJ2-2; TRBD2 is a weak D gene call, 7 bases matching. This clonotype was sampled from an adult man with Graves' ophthalmopathy. Sequenced input: peripheral blood. The CDR3 region has the sequence CASSRGGFTGELFF. The DNA reads TGTGCCAGCAGTAGGGGGGGCTTCACCGGGGAGCTGTTTTTT.